This T cell receptor (beta chain) is from a study of T cell responses to AZD1222 COVID-19 vaccine. Overall study findings and caveats: Repertoires were obtained solely post-peak T cell response.

Germline-derived CDR1 and CDR2 are ENHRY and SYGVKD. The germline V and J ends were trimmed by 7 bases and 4 bases, with 11 bases remaining between them. The CDR3 sequence is 13 residues long. Assay: immunoSEQ multiplex PCR; the TCRdb copy retains only in-frame clones and omits some. The sample gives around 140,000 clones, about 88% of which show up once; around 4.9% is in the top ten. This clone appeared once. Its antigen remains unknown. The TCR sequence derives from an adult in good health. The chain has TRBV10-3 and TRBJ2-1; D remains ambiguous. This material consisted of peripheral blood, taken on day 0 of AZD1222 vaccination. The DNA for the CDR3 is TGTGCCATCACCGGCAGTACTTACAATGAGCAGTTCTTC. Translated, it gives CAITGSTYNEQFF.